This TCR beta chain was captured in a study of human T cells and chemical hapten exposure. Study overall: The scalp of each patient received a weekly diphenylcyclopropenone dose for the full approximately 26-week study. Notes on the study in general: Having alopecia, the donors may differ immunologically from healthy people.

This clonotype was observed at least ten times. The antigen is undetermined. CDR3 length: 14 residues. Germline CDR1 ENHRY, CDR2 SYGVKD. With 6 bases clipped from V and 1 base from J, the junction kept 2 bases outside the gene matches. TCRdb redid the calling of the RACE reads with MiXCR, one entry per CDR3 protein. The sample lists nearly 350,000 distinct CDR3 sequences; 5.5% to 8% were seen once. Time point denoted: patch test 1, 2 weeks after DPC sensitization. The sample's treatment: therapeutic diphenylcyclopropenone sensitization with weekly scalp DPC. Donation of samples came from alopecia patients who were 18 to 70 years old and suitable for DPC.

This chain connects TRBV10-3 to TRBJ2-3; TRBD2 aligns across 9 bases. Material: whole blood, obtained in connection with sensitization to the hapten diphenylcyclopropenone (DPC). This sequence originates from a woman aged 18 to 35 with alopecia areata. Some clones in this sample may be carry-over from other donors' samples. The CDR3 DNA reads TGTGCCATCAGGCGGACTAGCGGCACAGATACGCAGTATTTT. As protein: CAIRRTSGTDTQYF.